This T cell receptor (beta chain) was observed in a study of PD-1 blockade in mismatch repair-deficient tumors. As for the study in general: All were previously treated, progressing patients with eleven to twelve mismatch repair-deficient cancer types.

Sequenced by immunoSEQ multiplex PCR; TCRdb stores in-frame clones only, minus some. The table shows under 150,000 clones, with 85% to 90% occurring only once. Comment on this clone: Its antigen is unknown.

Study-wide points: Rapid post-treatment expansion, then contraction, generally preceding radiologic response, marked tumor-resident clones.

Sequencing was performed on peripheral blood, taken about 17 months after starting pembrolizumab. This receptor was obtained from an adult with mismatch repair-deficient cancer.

CDR3 residues: CASSRRTQRTQDTQYF. The CDR3 coding sequence is TGTGCCAGCAGCAGGAGGACTCAGAGGACACAAGATACGCAGTATTTT. The rearrangement joins TRBV11-3 to TRBJ2-3, with D perhaps matching TRBD1 or TRBD2 (5 bases each). Trimming shortened V by 5 bases and J by 5 bases, and 20 bases separated the two germline ends. CDR3 length: 16 amino acids. CDR1 and CDR2 (germline): SGHNT, YENEEA.